The rows below give T cell receptor beta chains drawn from one sample of a study of high-grade serous ovarian cancer treatment subgroups. Profiling relied on immunoSEQ multiplex PCR, and the TCRdb table lists in-frame clones only, not all of them. In the table there are 4,500 to 6,000 clones, approximately 71% of which are singletons. Specimen: tumor tissue. All receptors come from a human donor with high-grade serous ovarian cancer. Each CDR3 is given with its conserved first and last residue. The D gene is left open where the match is weak. Only some rows state a clone size, as once, few, many or a class for expanded clones.

CDR3 DNA	CDR3 protein	J gene	D gene	V gene	clone size
TGTGCCAGCAGCTCGCGACAGGGGAATGAGCAGTTCTTC	CASSSRQGNEQFF	TRBJ2-1	TRBD1	TRBV7-2	-
TGTGCCAGCAGCCGGGGGGCCCGGGAGACCCAGTACTTC	CASSRGARETQYF	TRBJ2-5	-	TRBV4-2	-
TGTGCCAGCAGCTTAGGGGCGGTGAACACTGAAGCTTTCTTT	CASSLGAVNTEAFF	TRBJ1-1	-	TRBV7-9	-
TGTGCCAGTAGTATAGCCCGGGGTGATGAGCAGTTCTTC	CASSIARGDEQFF	TRBJ2-1	-	TRBV19	-
TGTGCCAGCAGCCCGCCCCAATTACGGGCCGCTTTCTTT	CASSPPQLRAAFF	TRBJ1-1	-	TRBV7-9	large
TGTGCCAGCAGCCCCAAGTCCGGGGGATATAGCAATCAGCCCCAGCATTTT	CASSPKSGGYSNQPQHF	TRBJ1-5	-	TRBV7-8	-
TGCGCCAGCAGCTTGAGCCTACAGGGGGCGCTTGGTGGGGCCAACGTCCTGACTTTC	CASSLSLQGALGGANVLTF	TRBJ2-6	TRBD1	TRBV5-1	-
TGTGCCAGCGGATTGTCCCCAGCGGGGGATTATGGCTACACCTTC	CASGLSPAGDYGYTF	TRBJ1-2	-	TRBV9	-
TGTGCCAGCAAGATGGACAGGGCGGCTGAAGCTTTCTTT	CASKMDRAAEAFF	TRBJ1-1	TRBD1	TRBV2	-
TGTGCCAGCAGTGGAACCGCGACAGAAGAGACCCAGTACTTC	CASSGTATEETQYF	TRBJ2-5	-	TRBV25-1	-
TGTGCCAGTAGTATTGGGGCTAGCGGGGGTAATGAGCAGTTCTTC	CASSIGASGGNEQFF	TRBJ2-1	TRBD2	TRBV19	-
TGCAGCGTGGGTACAGGGTACGAGCAGTACTTC	CSVGTGYEQYF	TRBJ2-7	-	TRBV29-1	-
TGTGCCAGTGACAGGGGGCACACCGGGGAGCTGTTTTTT	CASDRGHTGELFF	TRBJ2-2	TRBD1	TRBV28	-
TGCGCCAGCGGGGCTAGCCCTAGGGATACGCAGTATTTT	CASGASPRDTQYF	TRBJ2-3	-	TRBV10-2	-
TGTGCCTGGAGTGGCGGGAGGGCTGGAAACACCATATATTTT	CAWSGGRAGNTIYF	TRBJ1-3	-	TRBV30	-
TGTGCCATCAGCGCGACAGCTAACTATGGCTACACCTTC	CAISATANYGYTF	TRBJ1-2	-	TRBV6-5	-
TGTGCCAGCAGTGAAAGGACAGGGTCTGGGTCGGTTGGAGAGACCCAGTACTTC	CASSERTGSGSVGETQYF	TRBJ2-5	TRBD1	TRBV25-1	-
TGCGCCAGCAGCTTCGCAGGAGGGGGAACGGATACGCAGTATTTT	CASSFAGGGTDTQYF	TRBJ2-3	-	TRBV5-1	-
TGTGCCAGCAGCTGGAGACGTGGGTTCAATCAGCCCCAGCATTTT	CASSWRRGFNQPQHF	TRBJ1-5	-	TRBV7-2	-
TGTGCCAGCAGTGGGGACAGGGCCAATTCACCCCTCCACTTT	CASSGDRANSPLHF	TRBJ1-6	TRBD1	TRBV6-5	few
TGTGCCAGCAGTTTAAACAGGGGAAACACTGAAGCTTTCTTT	CASSLNRGNTEAFF	TRBJ1-1	TRBD1	TRBV27	large
TGTGCCAGCCGGGACAGGGGGGGCTACACCTTC	CASRDRGGYTF	TRBJ1-2	TRBD1	TRBV27	-
TGTGCCAGCAGTTACTCGGTCCAGAGCTCCTACAATGAGCAGTTCTTC	CASSYSVQSSYNEQFF	TRBJ2-1	-	TRBV6-6	-
TGTGCCAGCAGTCCGTTGGGCCCCTCCTACAATGAGCAGTTCTTC	CASSPLGPSYNEQFF	TRBJ2-1	-	TRBV5-5	-
TGTGCCAGCAGCTTAAGTTATGGCTACACCTTC	CASSLSYGYTF	TRBJ1-2	-	TRBV7-2	-
TGTGCCGGTGCCATGGGGGCGAACACTGAAGCTTTCTTT	CAGAMGANTEAFF	TRBJ1-1	-	TRBV11-2	-
TGCGCCAGCAGCTCCCAGCCCCCCGACAATGAGCAGTTCTTC	CASSSQPPDNEQFF	TRBJ2-1	-	TRBV5-1	-
TGTGCCAGCAGTTCAGGTGACACTAATGAAAAACTGTTTTTT	CASSSGDTNEKLFF	TRBJ1-4	-	TRBV6-6	once
TGTGCCAGCAGTGAGGGGACAGAGCAGTACTTC	CASSEGTEQYF	TRBJ2-7	-	TRBV6-5	-
TGTGCCAGCAGCTTAGTTGGCAGGACAGGCGGGCAAGACACCATATATTTT	CASSLVGRTGGQDTIYF	TRBJ1-3	TRBD1	TRBV7-6	-
TGTGCCAGTAGTATCTCCAACAATGAGCAGTTCTTC	CASSISNNEQFF	TRBJ2-1	-	TRBV19	-
TGTGCCAGCAGCTTAGGGCTAGCGGGGAGAGATACGCAGTATTTT	CASSLGLAGRDTQYF	TRBJ2-3	TRBD2	TRBV11-2	-
TGTGCCAGCAGCTACTCCGCAGATACGCAGTATTTT	CASSYSADTQYF	TRBJ2-3	-	TRBV7-2	-
TGTGCCAGCAGCTCCGTATTTGAGCAGTTCTTC	CASSSVFEQFF	TRBJ2-1	-	TRBV7-8	-
TGTGCCAGCAGCACTAGGAGTCTTAGCACAGATACGCAGTATTTT	CASSTRSLSTDTQYF	TRBJ2-3	-	TRBV7-2	-
TGTGCCAGCAGCTTGGACGTAAGAGGGGGCGCGGATGGCTACACCTTC	CASSLDVRGGADGYTF	TRBJ1-2	TRBD1	TRBV11-3	-
TGCGCCAGCTTGCCCAGCGCGGGTGATAAAAATTCACCCCTCCACTTT	CASLPSAGDKNSPLHF	TRBJ1-6	-	TRBV10-2	-
TGTGCCAGCAGCTTAGAGGGACAGATCTACAATGAGCAGTTCTTC	CASSLEGQIYNEQFF	TRBJ2-1	TRBD1	TRBV11-2	-
TGTGCCAGCAGCTCCCATTTACAGCCCAGGGAAGTAGCTTTCTTT	CASSSHLQPREVAFF	TRBJ1-1	-	TRBV11-1	-
TGTGCCTGGAGTGTTGCACGGGGAGGCATTCAGTACTTC	CAWSVARGGIQYF	TRBJ2-4	-	TRBV30	-